This paragraph reports one T cell receptor (beta chain). The data are from a study of preoperative IRX-2 immunotherapy in early breast cancer. The treatment denotes: preoperative locoregional IRX-2 cytokine immunotherapy. V was pared by 0 bases and J by 9 bases, with 8 bases of the junction left unmatched. The CDR3 loop spans 15 amino acids. The germline gives CDR1 SGHRS, CDR2 YFSETQ. Data came from immunoSEQ multiplex PCR; TCRdb stores just in-frame clones and leaves some out. The sample carries 95,000 to 100,000 clones, about nine tenths recorded once. The chain employs TRBV5-1 and TRBJ1-5, with 8 bases that match TRBD1. The TCR sequence derives from a human donor with breast cancer. Sample: tumor tissue, taken after IRX-2 immunotherapy. The CDR3 DNA is TGCGCCAGCAGCTTGGCAGGGGGCGATTCGAGGCCCCAGCATTTT. Encoded protein: CASSLAGGDSRPQHF. The complete variable domain, with remaining parts taken from reference TRBV5-1 and TRBJ1-5, reads KAGVTQTPRYLIKTRGQQVTLSCSPISGHRSVSWYQQTPGQGLQFLFEYFSETQRNKGNFPGRFSGRQFSNSRSEMNVSTLELGDSALYLCASSLAGGDSRPQHFGDGTRLSIL.